Each of the 27 T cell receptor beta chains below was sequenced from the same sample in a study of cytomegalovirus exposure and HLA in healthy donors. The study ran its PCR with 60 Vbeta and 13 Jbeta primers. Sequenced by immunoSEQ multiplex PCR; TCRdb stores in-frame clones only, minus some. This table holds approximately 190,000 clones, roughly 73% found once. The sequenced sample consisted of PBMCs. These receptors were taken from a woman aged 25 to 45 in good health and CMV-seropositive.

The chain employs TRBV7-3 and TRBJ2-1; 7 positions match TRBD2. CDR1 SGHTA and CDR2 FQGTGA come from the germline V gene. The V and J ends lost 5 bases and 10 bases, in that order; junction bases with no gene match: 8. The CDR3 length is 13 residues. The CDR3, as DNA: TGTGCCAGCAGCGAAGAGCGGGAACGAGAGCAGTTCTTC. It codes for CASSEEREREQFF.

This rearrangement joins TRBV2 to TRBJ2-7; tentative D call: TRBD2 (6 bases). The V end was cut by 4 bases, the J end by 7 bases, with 17 bases between. The CDR3 extends over 14 amino acids. The germline V gene has CDR1 SNHLY and CDR2 FYNNEI. The CDR3 nucleotides are TGTGCCAGCAGTGCAAACCGACTGGAGGGGGAGCAGTACTTC. Translated: CASSANRLEGEQYF.

This clone occurred once. V usage is TRBV19 and J usage is TRBJ1-5; TRBD1 agrees at 9 bases. This CDR3 contains 15 residues. The germline V gene encodes CDR1 LNHDA and CDR2 SQIVND (reference sequence). Trimming took 5 bases from V and 7 from J; bases not matched to a gene: 9. The CDR3 nucleotides are TGTGCCAGTAGTTCACCGGGACAGGGAATACAGCCCCAGCATTTT. Protein: CASSSPGQGIQPQHF.

The chain combines TRBV9 with TRBJ2-3; 10 positions agree with TRBD2. Germline lookup yields CDR1 SGDLS and CDR2 YYNGEE. This CDR3 has 17 residues. After removal of 1 base from V and 2 bases from J, the junction contained 7 bases not matched to a gene. CDR3 in amino acids: CASSVSPLAGDTDTQYF. The CDR3 region has the DNA TGTGCCAGCAGCGTAAGCCCGCTAGCGGGAGACACAGATACGCAGTATTTT.

The rearrangement uses TRBV27 and TRBJ2-7; 10 positions agree with TRBD1. CDR3 length: 15 amino acids. The V segment lost 5 bases and the J segment 1 base; nucleotides outside the gene matches: 5. Looked up from germline, CDR1 is MNHEY and CDR2 is SMNVEV (reference sequence). This CDR3 is CASSIRQGASYEQYF. CDR3 sequence (DNA): TGTGCCAGCAGTATAAGACAGGGGGCTTCCTACGAGCAGTACTTC.

The chain carries TRBV6-6 and TRBJ1-2, with D hard to call. The V gene's germline CDR1 is MNHNY and CDR2 SVGAGI (reference sequence). V lost 0 bases to trimming and J lost 3 bases, with 8 bases between them. The CDR3 has 14 amino acids. The CDR3 spells CASSYSLADYGYTF. The CDR3 DNA reads as TGTGCCAGCAGTTACTCTTTGGCCGACTATGGCTACACCTTC.

The V call is TRBV4-3, the J call TRBJ2-1; 10 bases line up with TRBD2. This CDR3 comprises 16 residues. Germline values: CDR1 LGHNA, CDR2 YSLEER. With 4 bases clipped from V and 7 bases from J, the junction kept 10 bases outside the gene matches. The CDR3 protein is CASSPNGLAVGNEQFF. In DNA, the CDR3 is TGCGCCAGCAGCCCAAACGGACTAGCGGTGGGGAATGAGCAGTTCTTC.

This chain connects TRBV30 to TRBJ2-5; D ambiguous. Germline loops: CDR1 GTSNPN, CDR2 SVGIG (reference sequence). The V end was cut by 1 base, the J end by 1 base, with 7 bases between. This CDR3 has 13 amino acids. The CDR3 loop reads CAWSGLLQETQYF. Written as DNA, the CDR3 is TGTGCCTGGAGTGGACTTCTCCAAGAGACCCAGTACTTC.

This chain joins TRBV14 and TRBJ1-1, with 7 bases identical to TRBD1. Germline loops: CDR1 SGHDN, CDR2 FVKESK. The CDR3 has 15 residues. V was pared by 4 bases and J by 3 bases, with 8 bases of the junction left unmatched. CDR3 sequence: CASSPWTGGDTEAFF. DNA for the CDR3: TGTGCCAGCAGCCCCTGGACAGGCGGGGACACTGAAGCTTTCTTT.

V usage is TRBV29-1 and J usage is TRBJ2-7, with D possibly TRBD1 on 5 matching bases. CDR1 is SQVTM and CDR2 is ANQGSEA in the germline V gene. The CDR3 spans 11 residues. V lost 2 bases and J 6 bases, leaving 8 bases between the germline ends. CDR3 loop: CSVERGGEQYF. In nucleotides, the CDR3 is TGCAGCGTTGAAAGGGGCGGCGAGCAGTACTTC.

In DNA, the CDR3 is TGTGCCAGTAGTCCACGACAGGGTACGAGTCTAGCCAAAAACATTCAGTACTTC. Protein: CASSPRQGTSLAKNIQYF. The chain uses TRBV19 and TRBJ2-4; TRBD1 matches at 7 bases. CDR1 and CDR2 from the germline V gene are LNHDA and SQIVND (reference sequence). This CDR3 contains 18 residues. V lost 5 bases, J lost 0 bases, and 13 bases stayed unmatched. The full variable domain, its missing parts supplied by reference TRBV19 and TRBJ2-4, is DGGITQSPKYLFRKEGQNVTLSCEQNLNHDAMYWYRQDPGQGLRLIYYSQIVNDFQKGDIAEGYSVSREKKESFPLTVTSAQKNPTAFYLCASSPRQGTSLAKNIQYFGAGTRLSVL.

V gene TRBV2 combines with J gene TRBJ2-7; 9 positions agree with TRBD1. CDR1 SNHLY and CDR2 FYNNEI come from the germline V gene. The CDR3 extends over 14 amino acids. V was clipped by 2 bases and J by 3 bases; unmatched bases: 2. In DNA, the CDR3 is TGTGCCAGCAGTGAACGGGGACAGGGCTACGAGCAGTACTTC. This sequence encodes CASSERGQGYEQYF.

This clone was picked up one time. The chain carries TRBV28 and TRBJ2-7; TRBD1 matches 10 bases. Trimming at V came to 5 bases and at J to 2 bases, leaving 12 bases not matched to a gene. This CDR3 has 17 residues. The germline V gene has CDR1 MDHEN and CDR2 SYDVKM. The CDR3 region has the DNA TGTGCCAGCAGTCCCCGGGGACAGGGGCAAAAGACCTACGAGCAGTACTTC. Its translation: CASSPRGQGQKTYEQYF.

CDR3 nucleotide sequence: TGTGCCAGCAGCTTAGGGGACTTCACTGAAGCTTTCTTT. It encodes CASSLGDFTEAFF. J is TRBJ1-1 and V is TRBV11-2; a possible D gene is TRBD1 (5 bases). Germline V gene sequence: CDR1 SGHAT, CDR2 FQNNGV. There are 13 residues in the CDR3. Deletions cut 1 base from V and 4 bases from J, with 7 bases between. Full variable domain (rest looked up from reference TRBV11-2 and TRBJ1-1): EAGVAQSPRYKIIEKRQSVAFWCNPISGHATLYWYQQILGQGPKLLIQFQNNGVVDDSQLPKDRFSAERLKGVDSTLKIQPAKLEDSAVYLCASSLGDFTEAFFGQGTRLTVV.

Only one count was recorded for this clone. J is TRBJ2-1 and V is TRBV5-4, with D hard to call. V was clipped by 4 bases and J by 1 base, with 15 bases between them. There are 16 residues in the CDR3. Germline V lookup: CDR1 SGHNT, CDR2 YYREEE (reference sequence). The CDR3 bases are TGTGCCAGCAGCGTGACGAGACTCTATTCCTACAATGAGCAGTTCTTC. As protein: CASSVTRLYSYNEQFF.

In nucleotides, the CDR3 is TGTGCCAGCAGCTTAGCGCAGGGGAGCTACACCTTC. It encodes CASSLAQGSYTF. This chain links TRBV7-9 with TRBJ1-2; D is perhaps TRBD1 (6 bases). CDR3 length equals 12 residues. Trimming took 0 bases from V and 9 from J, leaving 8 bases between them. CDR1 and CDR2 (germline): SEHNR, FQNEAQ (reference sequence).

This chain uses TRBV7-9 with TRBJ1-1; D is unresolved. The germline V gene encodes CDR1 SEHNR and CDR2 FQNEAQ (reference sequence). Trimming took 4 bases from V and 3 from J, leaving 12 bases between them. The length of the CDR3 is 14 residues. Here the CDR3 reads CASSSRGGDTEAFF. CDR3 bases: TGTGCCAGCAGCTCTAGAGGCGGGGACACTGAAGCTTTCTTT.

The chain joins TRBV6-5 to TRBJ2-1; 8 bases are shared with TRBD2. CDR1 is MNHEY and CDR2 is SVGAGI in the germline V gene. The CDR3 loop spans 15 amino acids. Trimming removed 6 bases from V and 6 bases from J; junction bases left unmatched: 10. As DNA, the CDR3 is TGTGCCAGCAGGCGCGGGGGGACAACCGCCAATGAGCAGTTCTTC. Translation: CASRRGGTTANEQFF.

This rearrangement joins TRBV10-2 to TRBJ2-5; 13 bases line up with TRBD2. The CDR3 consists of 15 residues. V trimming: 5 bases; J trimming: 1 base; junction bases outside the gene matches: 1. Germline values: CDR1 WSHSY, CDR2 SAAADI. In nucleotides, the CDR3 is TGCGCCAGCAGTAGACTAGCGGGGGGCCAAGAGACCCAGTACTTC. Translated: CASSRLAGGQETQYF.

This clone was observed a handful of times. V usage is TRBV5-1 and J usage is TRBJ2-1; TRBD1 agrees at 8 bases. The ends lost 5 bases at V and 10 bases at J; junction bases unmatched: 11. Germline CDR1 and CDR2: SGHRS and YFSETQ. This CDR3 contains 14 residues. The CDR3 coding sequence is TGCGCCAGCAGTACGGAAGGCAGGGGGCAAGAGCAGTTCTTC. It yields the protein CASSTEGRGQEQFF.

DNA of the CDR3: TGCGCCAGCAGCCAGTGGGATCAGAGAGGGCCCTGTTACTTC. This sequence encodes CASSQWDQRGPCYF. This sequence joins TRBV5-1 and TRBJ2-5; D possibly corresponds to TRBD2 (5 bases). Germline V gene data show CDR1 as SGHRS and CDR2 as YFSETQ. Trimming took off 4 bases at V and 14 bases at J, with 24 bases between the two ends. This CDR3 has 14 residues.

This clone has only a few counts. V usage is TRBV6-1 and J usage is TRBJ1-3; D call uncertain. Per germline, CDR1 MNHNS and CDR2 SASEGT. This CDR3 comprises 14 residues. Trimming took off 8 bases at V and 3 bases at J, with 14 bases between the two ends. The CDR3 loop reads CASAIANLGNTIYF. In DNA form, the CDR3 reads TGTGCCAGCGCGATAGCGAACCTTGGAAACACCATATATTTT.

The CDR3 sequence is CASSLDRPYTEAFF. CDR3 coding DNA: TGCGCCAGCAGCCTGGACAGGCCATACACTGAAGCTTTCTTT. The V call is TRBV5-1, the J call TRBJ1-1, with TRBD1 identical over 7 bases. The ends lost 4 bases at V and 3 bases at J; junction bases unmatched: 6. This CDR3 is 14 amino acids long. Germline assignment: CDR1 SGHRS and CDR2 YFSETQ. Filled out from reference TRBV5-1 and TRBJ1-1, the complete variable domain reads KAGVTQTPRYLIKTRGQQVTLSCSPISGHRSVSWYQQTPGQGLQFLFEYFSETQRNKGNFPGRFSGRQFSNSRSEMNVSTLELGDSALYLCASSLDRPYTEAFFGQGTRLTVV.

The J gene is TRBJ2-1, the V gene TRBV28, with 8 positions matching TRBD1. The CDR3 length is 15 residues. After removal of 8 bases from V and 8 bases from J, the junction contained 14 bases not matched to a gene. Germline CDR1 reads MDHEN; CDR2 reads SYDVKM. DNA for the CDR3: TGTGCCAGCCTAGGCGGGGACAGGATTCCCCATGAGCAGTTCTTC. This gives the protein CASLGGDRIPHEQFF.

This chain uses TRBV6-1 with TRBJ2-2; D is uncertain. CDR3 length: 14 residues. Trimming removed 6 bases from V and 3 bases from J, with 11 bases in between. CDR1 is MNHNS, CDR2 SASEGT, per germline. CDR3 DNA sequence: TGTGCCAGCAGGAGAAAACGGGACACCGGGGAGCTGTTTTTT. This encodes CASRRKRDTGELFF.

V and J are TRBV5-1 and TRBJ2-1, with TRBD2 matching over 11 bases. J was trimmed by 4 bases and V by 4 bases; bases with no gene match: 7. The CDR3 spans 16 residues. The germline V gene encodes CDR1 SGHRS and CDR2 YFSETQ. The CDR3 DNA is TGCGCCAGCAGCACCATAGCGGGGGGGCATTACAATGAGCAGTTCTTC. This translates into CASSTIAGGHYNEQFF. Variable domain in full (rest from reference TRBV5-1 and TRBJ2-1): KAGVTQTPRYLIKTRGQQVTLSCSPISGHRSVSWYQQTPGQGLQFLFEYFSETQRNKGNFPGRFSGRQFSNSRSEMNVSTLELGDSALYLCASSTIAGGHYNEQFFGPGTRLTVL.

The chain recombines TRBV25-1 with TRBJ2-7, with D perhaps matching TRBD1 (6 bases). Per germline, CDR1 MGHDK and CDR2 SYGVNS. Trimming removed 3 bases from V and 3 bases from J, with 15 bases in between. This CDR3 has 15 residues. The CDR3 nucleotides read TGTGCCAGCAGTGACCAGGGGAAAGTCGGCTACGAGCAGTACTTC. Translation gives CASSDQGKVGYEQYF.